Listed below are T cell receptor beta chains from one sample, sequenced in a study of blood T cells in healthy people across ages. TCRdb re-called the 5' RACE reads through MiXCR, storing one row per CDR3 protein. The sample contains roughly 2 million distinct CDR3 sequences, around half of which appear only once. The specimen was blood. The receptors shown here come from a woman aged 35 to 49 in good health. Both conserved end residues are part of each CDR3. A D gene is named only where the DNA matches it firmly. Expanded clones are given a class, and other clones once, few, many or no size at all.

TRBV27,13,-,once,TRBJ2-5,CASTPSGYNEQYF,TGTGCCAGCACCCCTTCAGGGTACAATGAGCAGTACTTC
TRBV21-1,17,-,-,TRBJ1-2,CASSKRATKRGGYGYTF,TGTGCCAGCAGCAAACGCGCGACAAAACGCGGGGGCTATGGCTACACCTTC
TRBV27,15,-,once,TRBJ2-1,CASSPLNGRYNEQFF,TGTGCCAGCAGCCCATTAAACGGGCGGTACAATGAGCAGTTCTTC
TRBV6-5,13,-,few,TRBJ1-1,CASRRGGNTEAFF,TGTGCCAGCAGAAGGGGGGGGAACACTGAAGCTTTCTTT
TRBV7-2,13,-,once,TRBJ2-7,CASSVETGFEQYF,TGTGCCAGCAGCGTGGAAACAGGGTTCGAGCAGTACTTC
TRBV20-1,12,-,-,TRBJ1-2,CSARGTNYGYTF,TGCAGTGCTAGGGGGACGAACTATGGCTACACCTTC
TRBV9,18,-,-,TRBJ1-4,CASSRRVGPHPMREKLFF,TGTGCCAGCAGCAGGCGGGTCGGGCCGCACCCAATGCGGGAAAAACTGTTTTTT
TRBV15,14,-,few,TRBJ1-2,CATSREQRSTGYTF,TGTGCCACCAGCAGAGAGCAAAGGTCGACGGGCTACACCTTC
TRBV19,15,-,-,TRBJ2-3,CASSIGRLPTDTQYF,TGTGCCAGTAGTATAGGGAGACTTCCAACAGATACGCAGTATTTT
TRBV15,14,-,-,TRBJ2-3,CATSRDGTSSTQYF,TGTGCCACCAGCAGAGATGGTACTAGCAGTACGCAGTATTTT
TRBV7-2,14,-,-,TRBJ1-4,CASSLWSFREKLFF,TGTGCCAGCAGCTTATGGTCCTTTAGGGAAAAACTGTTTTTT
TRBV5-1,16,TRBD1,-,TRBJ2-5,CASRREGTGLGETQYF,TGCGCCAGCAGGCGCGAGGGGACAGGGCTCGGGGAGACCCAGTACTTC
TRBV5-1,16,TRBD2,-,TRBJ2-1,CASIWGASGVNNEQFF,TGCGCCAGCATCTGGGGGGCTAGCGGGGTAAACAATGAGCAGTTCTTC
TRBV27,12,-,few,TRBJ2-1,CASSFQGGSKFF,TGTGCCAGCAGTTTCCAAGGGGGGAGTAAGTTCTTC
TRBV29-1,16,-,few,TRBJ2-1,CSVENSPDAIYNEQFF,TGCAGCGTTGAAAACTCCCCTGACGCTATATACAATGAGCAGTTCTTC
TRBV15,16,-,few,TRBJ2-5,CATSRIITGNYETQYF,TGTGCCACCAGCCGCATCATTACAGGGAACTACGAGACCCAGTACTTC
TRBV7-2,16,-,few,TRBJ2-5,CASSLPAVADQETQYF,TGTGCCAGCAGCCTCCCGGCGGTGGCAGACCAAGAGACCCAGTACTTC
TRBV6-2/TRBV6-3,15,TRBD2,-,TRBJ2-3,CASSYALAGLDTQYF,TGTGCCAGCAGTTACGCACTAGCGGGCCTAGATACGCAGTATTTT
TRBV28,16,-,-,TRBJ1-5,CASSPGPTPSNQPQHF,TGTGCCAGTAGTCCCGGCCCTACTCCAAGCAATCAGCCCCAGCATTTT
TRBV7-9,16,TRBD1,-,TRBJ2-7,CASRRTPGQGSYEQYF,TGTGCCAGCAGACGAACCCCGGGACAGGGCTCCTACGAGCAGTACTTC
TRBV5-1,14,-,once,TRBJ2-7,CASSLTTRVNEQYF,TGCGCCAGCAGCTTGACCACCAGGGTTAATGAGCAGTACTTC
TRBV27,17,-,once,TRBJ2-3,CASSSLLGGLGTDTQYF,TGTGCCAGCAGTTCTTTACTAGGGGGATTGGGCACAGATACGCAGTATTTT
TRBV10-3,14,-,few,TRBJ2-7,CAISNFGGSYEQYF,TGTGCCATCAGCAATTTCGGGGGATCCTACGAGCAGTACTTC
TRBV2,16,TRBD2,-,TRBJ2-3,CASSEVAGGGPDTQYF,TGTGCCAGCAGTGAAGTTGCGGGGGGTGGTCCAGATACGCAGTATTTT
TRBV6-2/TRBV6-3,15,-,-,TRBJ1-5,CASSYEGVGNQPQHF,TGTGCCAGCAGTTACGAGGGAGTTGGCAATCAGCCCCAGCATTTT
TRBV2,17,TRBD1,-,TRBJ2-6,CASSAGTGRTGANVLTF,TGTGCCAGCAGCGCCGGGACAGGGAGGACTGGGGCCAACGTCCTGACTTTC
TRBV6-2/TRBV6-3,15,-,-,TRBJ1-6,CASSYSAGQYSPLHF,TGTGCCAGCAGTTACTCGGCTGGACAGTATTCACCCCTCCACTTT
TRBV7-9,15,-,-,TRBJ2-1,CASSVPGTRNNEQFF,TGTGCCAGCAGCGTCCCCGGGACCAGGAACAATGAGCAGTTCTTC
TRBV27,13,-,-,TRBJ2-7,CASSFDYHNEQYF,TGTGCCAGCAGTTTTGACTACCACAACGAGCAGTACTTC
TRBV28,12,-,-,TRBJ1-2,CASSLLPAGYTF,TGTGCCAGCAGTTTATTACCAGCGGGCTACACCTTC
TRBV12-3/TRBV12-4,13,-,-,TRBJ1-5,CASRISGNQPQHF,TGTGCCAGCAGGATTTCGGGAAATCAGCCCCAGCATTTT
TRBV5-6,15,-,few,TRBJ2-6,CASSLVGPSSNVLTF,TGTGCCAGCAGCTTGGTCGGTCCATCGTCCAACGTCCTGACTTTC
TRBV5-1,14,-,-,TRBJ1-2,CASSSDNGERGYTF,TGCGCCAGCAGCTCCGACAACGGGGAGAGGGGCTACACCTTC
TRBV4-3,15,-,few,TRBJ2-1,CASSPTGIASNEQFF,TGCGCCAGCAGCCCCACAGGGATCGCCTCCAATGAGCAGTTCTTC
TRBV6-5,17,-,once,TRBJ1-1,CASSYSRGSGLDTEAFF,TGTGCCAGCAGTTACTCAAGGGGGTCAGGGTTGGACACTGAAGCTTTCTTT